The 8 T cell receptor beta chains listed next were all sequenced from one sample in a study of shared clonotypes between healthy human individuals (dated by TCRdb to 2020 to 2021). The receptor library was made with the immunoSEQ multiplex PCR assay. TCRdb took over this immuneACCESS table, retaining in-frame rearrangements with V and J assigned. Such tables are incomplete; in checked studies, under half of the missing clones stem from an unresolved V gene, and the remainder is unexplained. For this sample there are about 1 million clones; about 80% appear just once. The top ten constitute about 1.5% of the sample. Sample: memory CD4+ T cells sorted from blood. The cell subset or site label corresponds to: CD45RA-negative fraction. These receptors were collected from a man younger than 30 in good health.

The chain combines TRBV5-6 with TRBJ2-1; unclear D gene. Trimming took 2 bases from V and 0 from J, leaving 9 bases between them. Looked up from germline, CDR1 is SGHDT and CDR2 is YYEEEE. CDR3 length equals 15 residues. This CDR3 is CASSFPYRSYNEQFF. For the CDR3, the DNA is TGTGCCAGCAGCTTTCCATACCGCTCCTACAATGAGCAGTTCTTC.

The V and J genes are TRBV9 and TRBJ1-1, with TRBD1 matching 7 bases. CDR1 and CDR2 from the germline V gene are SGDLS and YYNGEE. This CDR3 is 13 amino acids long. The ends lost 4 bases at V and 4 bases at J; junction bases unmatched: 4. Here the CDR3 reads CASSTRQGTEAFF. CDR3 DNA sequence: TGTGCCAGCAGCACCCGACAGGGCACTGAAGCTTTCTTT. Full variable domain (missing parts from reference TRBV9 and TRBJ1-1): DSGVTQTPKHLITATGQRVTLRCSPRSGDLSVYWYQQSLDQGLQFLIQYYNGEERAKGNILERFSAQQFPDLHSELNLSSLELGDSALYFCASSTRQGTEAFFGQGTRLTVV.

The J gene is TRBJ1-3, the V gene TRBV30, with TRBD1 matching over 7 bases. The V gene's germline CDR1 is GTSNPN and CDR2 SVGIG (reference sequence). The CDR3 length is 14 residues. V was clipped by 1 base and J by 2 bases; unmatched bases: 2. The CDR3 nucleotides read TGTGCCTGGAGTGCAGGGGGTGCTGGAAACACCATATATTTT. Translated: CAWSAGGAGNTIYF.

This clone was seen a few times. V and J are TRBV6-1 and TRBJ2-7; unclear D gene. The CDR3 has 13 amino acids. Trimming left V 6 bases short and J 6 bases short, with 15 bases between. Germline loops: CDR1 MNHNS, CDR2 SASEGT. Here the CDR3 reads CASRDNELSEQYF. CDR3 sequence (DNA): TGTGCCAGCAGAGACAACGAACTTTCCGAGCAGTACTTC.

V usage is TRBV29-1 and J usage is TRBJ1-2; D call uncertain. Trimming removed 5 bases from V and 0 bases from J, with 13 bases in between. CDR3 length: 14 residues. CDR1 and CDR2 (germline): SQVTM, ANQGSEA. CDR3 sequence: CSVSPDIPNYGYTF. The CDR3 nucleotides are TGCAGCGTTTCCCCAGATATTCCTAACTATGGCTACACCTTC. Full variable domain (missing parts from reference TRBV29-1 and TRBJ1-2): SAVISQKPSRDICQRGTSLTIQCQVDSQVTMMFWYRQQPGQSLTLIATANQGSEATYESGFVIDKFPISRPNLTFSTLTVSNMSPEDSSIYLCSVSPDIPNYGYTFGSGTRLTVV.

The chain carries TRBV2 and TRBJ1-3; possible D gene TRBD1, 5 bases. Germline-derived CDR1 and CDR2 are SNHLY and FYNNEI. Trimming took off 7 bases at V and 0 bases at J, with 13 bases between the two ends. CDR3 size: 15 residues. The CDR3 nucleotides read TGTGCCAGCACGGGACCGATGAGCTCTGGAAACACCATATATTTT. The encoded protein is CASTGPMSSGNTIYF.

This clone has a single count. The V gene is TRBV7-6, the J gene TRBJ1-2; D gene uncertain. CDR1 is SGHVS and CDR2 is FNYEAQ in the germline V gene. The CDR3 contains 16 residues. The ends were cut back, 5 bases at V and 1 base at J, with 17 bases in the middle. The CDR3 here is CASSLSVTALNYGYTF. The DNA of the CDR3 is TGTGCCAGCAGCCTCTCCGTGACGGCCCTTAACTATGGCTACACCTTC.

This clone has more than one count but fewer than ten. CDR3 DNA: TGCAGCGTTGCAGATGGGACAGGGGGGAGTGAAAAACTGTTTTTT. Protein sequence: CSVADGTGGSEKLFF. The genes are TRBV29-1 and TRBJ1-4, with 11 positions matching TRBD1. Germline V gene lookup returns CDR1 SQVTM and CDR2 ANQGSEA. The CDR3 has 15 amino acids. V lost 4 bases, J lost 7 bases, and 8 bases stayed unmatched.